This TCR beta chain was captured by sequencing in a study of T cell responses to AZD1222 COVID-19 vaccine. Study-wide results and limits: A reported finding is that nearly half of spike-specific TCRs target unmutated variant regions. Spike-specific TCR breadth and depth went up after people got two AZD1222 doses. Regions 160-218 and 743-854 held dominance among vaccine-associated CD4 TCRs, which spanned spike. Just five or six AZD1222 recipients were seropositive at baseline.

This CDR3 has 13 amino acids. Trimming pared 0 bases from V and 7 bases from J, leaving 10 bases between. CDR1 is SGHKS, CDR2 YYEKEE, per germline (reference sequence). The table came from immunoSEQ multiplex PCR; TCRdb's copy has only in-frame clones and leaves some out. This table holds 13,000 to 15,000 clones, under 90% found once. Remarks on this clone: As yet, its antigen is unknown.

The V gene is TRBV5-5, the J gene TRBJ1-2; D is possibly TRBD1 (5 bases). This TCR was recovered from an adult who received the AZD1222 COVID-19 vaccine. The sample consisted of peripheral blood, taken 28 days after the second AZD1222 dose. CDR3: CASSLGGSGGYTF. The CDR3 DNA sequence: TGTGCCAGCAGCTTGGGGGGCTCTGGTGGCTACACCTTC.